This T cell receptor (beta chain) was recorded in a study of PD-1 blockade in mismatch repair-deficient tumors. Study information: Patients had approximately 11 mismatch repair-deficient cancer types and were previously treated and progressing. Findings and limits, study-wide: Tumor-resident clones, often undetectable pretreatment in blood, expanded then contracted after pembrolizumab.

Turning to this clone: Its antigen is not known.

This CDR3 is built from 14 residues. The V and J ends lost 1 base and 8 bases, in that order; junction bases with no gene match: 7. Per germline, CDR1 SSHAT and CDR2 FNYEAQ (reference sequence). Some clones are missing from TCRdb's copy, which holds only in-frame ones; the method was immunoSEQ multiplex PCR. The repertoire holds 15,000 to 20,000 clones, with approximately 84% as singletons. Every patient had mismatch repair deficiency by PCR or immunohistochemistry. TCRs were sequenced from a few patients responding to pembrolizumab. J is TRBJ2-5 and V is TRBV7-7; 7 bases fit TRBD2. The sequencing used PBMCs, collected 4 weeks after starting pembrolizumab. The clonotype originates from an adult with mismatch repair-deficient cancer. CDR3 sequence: CASSLDFGRATQYF. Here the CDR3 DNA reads TGTGCCAGCAGCTTAGATTTTGGGAGGGCCACCCAGTACTTC.